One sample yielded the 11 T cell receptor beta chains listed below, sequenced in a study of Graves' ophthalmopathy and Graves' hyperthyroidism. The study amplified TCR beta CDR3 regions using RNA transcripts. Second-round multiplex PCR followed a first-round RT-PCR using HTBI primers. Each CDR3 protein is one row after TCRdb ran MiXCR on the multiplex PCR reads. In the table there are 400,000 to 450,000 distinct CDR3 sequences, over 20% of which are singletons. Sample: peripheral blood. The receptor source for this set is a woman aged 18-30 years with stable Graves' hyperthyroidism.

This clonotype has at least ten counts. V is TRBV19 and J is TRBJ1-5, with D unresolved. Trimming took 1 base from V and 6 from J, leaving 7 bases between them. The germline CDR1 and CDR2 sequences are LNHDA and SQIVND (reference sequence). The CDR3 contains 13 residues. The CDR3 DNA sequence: TGTGCCAGTAGTATAGTGGAAGGTCAGCCCCAGCATTTT. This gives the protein CASSIVEGQPQHF.

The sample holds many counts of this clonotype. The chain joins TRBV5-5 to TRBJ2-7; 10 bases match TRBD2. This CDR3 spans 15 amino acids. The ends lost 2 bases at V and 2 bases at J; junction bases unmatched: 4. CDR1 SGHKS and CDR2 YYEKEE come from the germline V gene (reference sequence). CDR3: CASSFPSGGTYEQYF. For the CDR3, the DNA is TGTGCCAGCAGCTTTCCTAGCGGGGGAACCTACGAGCAGTACTTC.

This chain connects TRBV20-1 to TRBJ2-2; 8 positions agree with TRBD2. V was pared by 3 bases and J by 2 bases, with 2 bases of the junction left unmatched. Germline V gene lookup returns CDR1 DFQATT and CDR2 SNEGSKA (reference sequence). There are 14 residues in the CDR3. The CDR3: CSASGGDNTGELFF. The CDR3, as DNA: TGCAGTGCTAGCGGGGGGGACAACACCGGGGAGCTGTTTTTT.

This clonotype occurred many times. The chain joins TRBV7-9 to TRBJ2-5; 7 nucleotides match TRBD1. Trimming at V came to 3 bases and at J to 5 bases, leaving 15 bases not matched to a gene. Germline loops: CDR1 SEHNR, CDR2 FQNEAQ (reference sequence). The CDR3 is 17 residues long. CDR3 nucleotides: TGTGCCAGCAGCTTCCGACGGAGTTTAGGGGGCCTCGAGACCCAGTACTTC. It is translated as CASSFRRSLGGLETQYF.

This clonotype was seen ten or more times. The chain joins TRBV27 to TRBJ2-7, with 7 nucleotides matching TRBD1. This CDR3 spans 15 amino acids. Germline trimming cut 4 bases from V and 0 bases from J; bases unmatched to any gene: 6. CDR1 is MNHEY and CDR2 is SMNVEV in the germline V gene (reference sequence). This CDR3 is CASSSWTGYSYEQYF. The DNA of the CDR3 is TGTGCCAGCAGTTCCTGGACAGGCTACTCCTACGAGCAGTACTTC.

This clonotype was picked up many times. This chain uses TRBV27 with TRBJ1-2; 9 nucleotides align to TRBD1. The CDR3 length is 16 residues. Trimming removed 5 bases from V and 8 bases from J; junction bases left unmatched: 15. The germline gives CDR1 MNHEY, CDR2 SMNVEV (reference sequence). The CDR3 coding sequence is TGTGCCAGCAGTACGGGCCTTGGGCTGGGGACAGGGGGCTACACCTTC. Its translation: CASSTGLGLGTGGYTF.

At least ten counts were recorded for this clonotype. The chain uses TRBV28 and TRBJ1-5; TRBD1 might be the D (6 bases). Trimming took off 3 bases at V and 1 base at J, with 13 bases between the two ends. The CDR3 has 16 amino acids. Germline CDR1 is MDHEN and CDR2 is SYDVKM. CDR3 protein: CASSFFRTASNQPQHF. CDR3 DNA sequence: TGTGCCAGCAGTTTCTTTAGGACAGCCAGCAATCAGCCCCAGCATTTT.

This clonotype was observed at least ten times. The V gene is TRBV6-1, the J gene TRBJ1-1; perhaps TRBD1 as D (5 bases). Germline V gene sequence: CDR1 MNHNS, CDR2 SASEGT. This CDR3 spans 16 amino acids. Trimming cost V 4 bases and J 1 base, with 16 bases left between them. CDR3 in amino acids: CASSGVWTQRNTEAFF. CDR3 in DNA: TGTGCCAGCAGTGGGGTCTGGACACAGCGGAACACTGAAGCTTTCTTT.

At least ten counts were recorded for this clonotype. This CDR3 is CASSPRPREQYF. The CDR3, as DNA: TGTGCCAGCAGCCCTCGCCCGAGGGAGCAGTACTTC. The rearrangement uses TRBV25-1 and TRBJ2-7; D gene unclear. This CDR3 contains 12 residues. Germline loops: CDR1 MGHDK, CDR2 SYGVNS. V dropped 6 bases and J dropped 7 bases, with 13 bases sitting between them.

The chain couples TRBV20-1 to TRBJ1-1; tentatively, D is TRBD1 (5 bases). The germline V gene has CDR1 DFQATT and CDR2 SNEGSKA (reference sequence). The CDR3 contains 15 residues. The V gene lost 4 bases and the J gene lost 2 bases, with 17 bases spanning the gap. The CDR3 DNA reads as TGCAGTGCTACCACCACCGGGACGGGTAACACTGAAGCTTTCTTT. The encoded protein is CSATTTGTGNTEAFF.

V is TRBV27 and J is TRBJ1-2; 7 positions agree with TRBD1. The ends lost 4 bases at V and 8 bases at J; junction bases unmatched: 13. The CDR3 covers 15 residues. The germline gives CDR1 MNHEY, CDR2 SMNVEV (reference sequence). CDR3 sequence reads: CASSSDRDGLRGYTF. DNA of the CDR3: TGTGCCAGCAGTTCCGACAGGGATGGTTTGAGAGGCTACACCTTC.